Sequencing of this T cell receptor (beta chain) was carried out in a study of pediatric ulcerative colitis. Germline V gene data show CDR1 as SQVTM and CDR2 as ANQGSEA. Trimming removed 3 bases from V and 2 bases from J; junction bases left unmatched: 0. The CDR3 consists of 12 residues. Rectal tissue came from one to two pinch biopsies taken at colonoscopy. The table came from immunoSEQ multiplex PCR; TCRdb's copy has only in-frame clones and leaves some out. The repertoire includes around 18,000 clones, roughly 74% of them detected once, and around 7% sits in the top ten. What was sequenced was gut tissue. This sequence was found in a boy aged 10-17 years with moderate ulcerative colitis. V is TRBV29-1 and J is TRBJ2-7; 8 nucleotides agree with TRBD1. Here the CDR3 reads CSVETGAYEQYF. Here the CDR3 DNA reads TGCAGCGTTGAGACAGGGGCCTACGAGCAGTACTTC.